This T cell receptor (beta chain) was sequenced during a study of Graves' ophthalmopathy and Graves' hyperthyroidism. Study-wide results and limits: Blood also harbored most expanded thyroid clonotypes above 0.001 frequency. Predictions made by the model for ophthalmopathy progression reached 70% to 71% sensitivity and just under 75% specificity.

Ages of hyperthyroidism patients ran from 18 to 65, and their diagnoses were new, under 2 months' duration. CDR3 length: 17 residues. Unmatched junction bases numbered 9, after V lost 0 bases and J lost 3 bases. The V gene's germline CDR1 is SGHTA and CDR2 FQGNSA. For this clonotype: Its antigen remains unknown.

For repertoire sequencing, the TCR beta CDR3 regions were amplified from RNA transcripts. Second-round multiplex PCR came after a first-round RT-PCR that employed HTBI primers. One entry per CDR3 protein, called by TCRdb with MiXCR from the multiplex PCR reads. The table lists over a million distinct CDR3 sequences, about 40% of them singletons. The source material was peripheral blood or thyroid tissue (not recorded which). The gene calls are TRBV7-2 and TRBJ2-7; 9 positions agree with TRBD2. The source is an adult man with Graves' hyperthyroidism. CDR3 in amino acids: CASSLAGEAGGFYEQYF. The DNA for the CDR3 is TGTGCCAGCAGCTTAGCGGGTGAAGCGGGAGGTTTCTACGAGCAGTACTTC.